These T cell receptor beta chains were read from a single sample in a study of neurological immune-mediated disorders. TCRdb reprocessed the 5' RACE reads via MiXCR and lists one record per CDR3 protein. The sample holds around 31,000 distinct CDR3 sequences, under 5% seen once. Sequenced input: CD4+ T cells from blood. The receptors derive from a woman between 35 and 50 years old in good health. CDR3s leave out the opening cysteine and the closing phenylalanine or tryptophan.

>TRBV5-1|TRBJ1-6
ASREDRGPISSYNSPLH
>TRBV5-6|TRBJ2-4
ASSSIGESKNIQY
>TRBV5-1|TRBJ1-1
ASSPAQGAGTEAF
>TRBV28|TRBJ2-3
ASSIPGTSTQY
>TRBV5-4|TRBJ1-1
ASTSGGLVNTEAF
>TRBV7-7|TRBJ2-1
ASSPHGGGLSEQF
>TRBV3-1|TRBJ1-1
ASSQAERRIEAF
>TRBV11-2|TRBJ2-3
ASSLEDTDTQY
>TRBV9|TRBJ2-2
ASSVRQGGELF
>TRBV20-1|TRBJ2-3
SARGTSGGTDTQY
>TRBV20-1|TRBJ1-2
SANTGQGNYGYT
>TRBV19|TRBJ2-2
ASTRLAKNTGELF
>TRBV28|TRBJ2-3
ASVPGQASTDTQY
>TRBV3-1|TRBJ2-5
ASSRQRLAQETQY
>TRBV5-1|TRBJ2-7
ASTLGDRASYEQY
>TRBV5-5|TRBJ1-2
ASSLSGGNGYT
>TRBV2|TRBJ1-1
ASTKGGQSTEAF
>TRBV5-6|TRBJ2-1
ASSLVGRPYNEQF
>TRBV11-2|TRBJ1-1
ASSFWAGAEAF
>TRBV12-3/TRBV12-4|TRBJ2-1
ASSFKGSSSYNEQF
>TRBV4-1|TRBJ1-1
ASSQWVGYTEAF
>TRBV7-2|TRBJ2-3
ASSVSPLDTQY
>TRBV5-1|TRBJ2-1
ASSLDRDNWGSYNEQF
>TRBV5-1|TRBJ2-1
ASSLTGGRDEQF
>TRBV6-1|TRBJ1-2
ASSEAGLGYT
>TRBV20-1|TRBJ2-1
SAHPGLAGGQF
>TRBV20-1|TRBJ1-3
SATDGNTIY
>TRBV27|TRBJ1-2
ASRQGEYGYT
>TRBV4-1|TRBJ1-6
ASSGGSYNSPLH
>TRBV15|TRBJ1-5
AINISDRGFCQPQH
>TRBV20-1|TRBJ2-3
SASAWAGGRTDTQY
>TRBV11-1|TRBJ2-3
ASSLPGAVTDTQY
>TRBV2|TRBJ2-1
ASRGEAGVVNEQF
>TRBV5-1|TRBJ2-1
ASSLGLAGGVLSTNEQF
>TRBV5-1|TRBJ1-3
ASSFDLQSGNTIY
>TRBV7-9|TRBJ2-2
ASSRGGRELAGELF
>TRBV15|TRBJ1-4
ATSRGGREKLF
>TRBV5-1|TRBJ2-7
ASSPSTGGFSYEQY
>TRBV5-1|TRBJ1-1
ASSLTGANTEAF
>TRBV6-1|TRBJ2-4
ASDDRQGIQY
>TRBV7-8|TRBJ1-1
ASSTRTNTEAF
>TRBV12-3/TRBV12-4|TRBJ2-1
ASSLSGGLGSYNEQF
>TRBV20-1|TRBJ1-2
SALNTGYGYT
>TRBV9|TRBJ2-1
ASSFSPGQGIYNEQF
>TRBV5-1|TRBJ1-2
ASSLQGGQIDGYT